This is a list of T cell receptor beta chains from one sample in a study of T cells in Graves' hyperthyroidism and ophthalmopathy. TCRdb re-called the multiplex PCR reads with MiXCR, one entry per CDR3 protein. Counted here are roughly 380,000 distinct CDR3 sequences, roughly 18% occurring once; the ten biggest clones make up less than 20%. The sample consisted of blood. These receptors came from a middle-aged woman with Graves' ophthalmopathy. Both conserved end residues are trimmed from each CDR3. The order of the fields is J gene, V gene, CDR3 protein.

j_call: TRBJ2-7; v_call: TRBV2; cdr3_aa: ASSSSGTSGSGVYEQY
j_call: TRBJ1-5; v_call: TRBV14; cdr3_aa: ASSQVGGGSNQPQH
j_call: TRBJ2-6; v_call: TRBV2; cdr3_aa: ASSLRTGPNVLT
j_call: TRBJ2-5; v_call: TRBV11-2; cdr3_aa: ASSSSGRREETQY
j_call: TRBJ2-5; v_call: TRBV6-2/TRBV6-3; cdr3_aa: ASSPSDGQETQY
j_call: TRBJ2-5; v_call: TRBV28; cdr3_aa: ASSPYSSAVTQY
j_call: TRBJ1-6; v_call: TRBV28; cdr3_aa: ASSRGQENSPLH
j_call: TRBJ2-5; v_call: TRBV15; cdr3_aa: ATSNPTGGQETQY
j_call: TRBJ1-3; v_call: TRBV6-1; cdr3_aa: ASSPSRNTIY
j_call: TRBJ2-7; v_call: TRBV5-8; cdr3_aa: ASSPYRGAH
j_call: TRBJ2-5; v_call: TRBV7-2; cdr3_aa: ASSLARVGGSGETQY
j_call: TRBJ1-1; v_call: TRBV6-5; cdr3_aa: ASSYSGAGTEAF
j_call: TRBJ2-2; v_call: TRBV28; cdr3_aa: ASSGDLAPGELF
j_call: TRBJ2-5; v_call: TRBV29-1; cdr3_aa: SVDSGNLKETQY
j_call: TRBJ1-5; v_call: TRBV6-5; cdr3_aa: ASSYSVGGQPQH
j_call: TRBJ1-1; v_call: TRBV2; cdr3_aa: ASSEGQGLTEAF
j_call: TRBJ2-5; v_call: TRBV11-2; cdr3_aa: ARSLFTKETQY
j_call: TRBJ2-7; v_call: TRBV5-1; cdr3_aa: AGSLAQGGLYEQY
j_call: TRBJ1-2; v_call: TRBV20-1; cdr3_aa: SASRQASYGYT
j_call: TRBJ1-1; v_call: TRBV19; cdr3_aa: ASSPGQWVDEAF
j_call: TRBJ1-2; v_call: TRBV2; cdr3_aa: ASSARGDYGYT
j_call: TRBJ1-1; v_call: TRBV12-3/TRBV12-4; cdr3_aa: ARPYRGTEAF
j_call: TRBJ2-5; v_call: TRBV6-1; cdr3_aa: ANSAGGNQETQY
j_call: TRBJ2-7; v_call: TRBV6-2/TRBV6-3; cdr3_aa: ASTRDSPLREAQAYEQY
j_call: TRBJ1-2; v_call: TRBV7-9; cdr3_aa: ASSPLPPMRYGYT
j_call: TRBJ1-1; v_call: TRBV25-1; cdr3_aa: ASSRAPNTEAF
j_call: TRBJ2-4; v_call: TRBV12-3/TRBV12-4; cdr3_aa: ASSSGKTRQGAKNIQY
j_call: TRBJ2-5; v_call: TRBV4-3; cdr3_aa: ASSQDLGGYQETQY
j_call: TRBJ1-5; v_call: TRBV7-8; cdr3_aa: ASGHTGSHQPQH
j_call: TRBJ2-1; v_call: TRBV5-1; cdr3_aa: ASSYYRGRDNEQF
j_call: TRBJ2-2; v_call: TRBV7-3; cdr3_aa: ASSLRDRGAGELF
j_call: TRBJ2-5; v_call: TRBV20-1; cdr3_aa: SARDGTIVGETQY
j_call: TRBJ2-1; v_call: TRBV27; cdr3_aa: ASSQGAVSYNEQF
j_call: TRBJ1-2; v_call: TRBV28; cdr3_aa: ASREQGAYYGYT
j_call: TRBJ2-7; v_call: TRBV6-1; cdr3_aa: ASGIPSSYEQC
j_call: TRBJ2-3; v_call: TRBV19; cdr3_aa: ASSISAGTDTQY
j_call: TRBJ2-7; v_call: TRBV6-5; cdr3_aa: ASSYRTGGAEQY
j_call: TRBJ2-5; v_call: TRBV13; cdr3_aa: ASSLMDRGRETQY
j_call: TRBJ2-7; v_call: TRBV12-3/TRBV12-4; cdr3_aa: ASEAGTGTYEQY
j_call: TRBJ2-1; v_call: TRBV28; cdr3_aa: ASSELADNEQF
j_call: TRBJ1-5; v_call: TRBV6-5; cdr3_aa: ASSYPRELALTQPQH